This TCR beta chain stems from a study of shared clonotypes between healthy human individuals. The protocol was immunoSEQ multiplex PCR, while the TCRdb copy is restricted to in-frame clones and leaves out a portion. The sample records some 1,900,000 clones, approximately 94% being singletons. Terminally differentiated effector memory CD45RA+ cells were excluded from the naive CD8 cells, which were CD45RO-negative and positively selected for CCR7. The germline CDR1 and CDR2 sequences are SEHNR and FQNEAQ (reference sequence). The CDR3 is 10 residues long. Note on this clone: One end of the junction is discordant with germline, which a read error may explain. Other DNA sequences in the sample encode the same CDR3.

This chain uses TRBV7-9 with TRBJ2-1; tentatively, D is TRBD2 (5 bases). Sequenced input: naive CD8+ T cells sorted from blood. The TCR originated in a man between 18 and 29 years old in good health. This CDR3 is CASSLAEQFF. Written as DNA, the CDR3 is TGTGCCAGCAGCCTAGCTGAGCAGTTCTTC.